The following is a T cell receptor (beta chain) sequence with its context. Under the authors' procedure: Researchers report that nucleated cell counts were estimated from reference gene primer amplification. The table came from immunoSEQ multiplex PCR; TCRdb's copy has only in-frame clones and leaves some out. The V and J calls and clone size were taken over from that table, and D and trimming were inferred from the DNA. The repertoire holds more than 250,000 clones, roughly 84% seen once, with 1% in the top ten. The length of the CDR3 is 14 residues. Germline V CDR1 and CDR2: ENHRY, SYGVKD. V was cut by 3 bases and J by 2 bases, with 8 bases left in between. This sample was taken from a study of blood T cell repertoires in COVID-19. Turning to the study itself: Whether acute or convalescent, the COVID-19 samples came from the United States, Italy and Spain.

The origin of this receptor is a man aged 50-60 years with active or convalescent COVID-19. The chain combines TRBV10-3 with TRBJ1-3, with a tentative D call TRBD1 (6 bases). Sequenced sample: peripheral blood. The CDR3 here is CAISEQGTGNTIYF. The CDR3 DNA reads TGTGCCATCAGTGAACAGGGTACTGGAAACACCATATATTTT.